This passage covers 3 T cell receptor beta chains from one sample sequenced in a study of CD8+ T cells in alopecia areata. Treatment described: oral pan-JAK inhibitor, 5-10 mg twice daily. Sequencing relied on a cDNA template that was reverse transcribed from extracted RNA. Here immunoSEQ multiplex PCR was the method, and the copy in TCRdb shows in-frame clones only, minus some. The repertoire holds hundreds of thousands of clones, with 45% to 70% as singletons. Material: CD4+ T cells sorted from blood, obtained around week 53, from a patient treated with tofacitinib. The receptors originated from a human donor with alopecia areata.

The V gene is TRBV7-8, the J gene TRBJ2-7; D ambiguous. Germline CDR1 and CDR2: SGHVS and FQNEAQ. This CDR3 comprises 15 residues. Trimming removed 2 bases at V and 0 bases at J, with 11 bases between. CDR3 coding DNA: TGTGCCAGCAGCTTACGGTCCCTCTCCTCCTACGAGCAGTACTTC. Translation gives CASSLRSLSSYEQYF. Looking up the rest from reference TRBV7-8 and TRBJ2-7 gives the full variable domain: GAGVSQSPRYKVAKRGQDVALRCDPISGHVSLFWYQQALGQGPEFLTYFQNEAQLDKSGLPSDRFFAERPEGSVSTLKIQRTQQEDSAVYLCASSLRSLSSYEQYFGPGTRLTVT.

The chain recombines TRBV27 with TRBJ2-3; possible D gene TRBD2, 7 bases. The CDR3 runs 14 residues. V lost 3 bases to trimming and J lost 7 bases, with 14 bases between them. Germline V CDR1 and CDR2: MNHEY, SMNVEV (reference sequence). CDR3 DNA sequence: TGTGCCAGCAGTTTGGTAAGGGGGGGAAATACGCAGTATTTT. Amino acids: CASSLVRGGNTQYF.

V usage is TRBV5-1 and J usage is TRBJ2-5, with 7 positions matching TRBD1. The germline V gene encodes CDR1 SGHRS and CDR2 YFSETQ. The CDR3 totals 14 residues. The J segment lost 5 bases and the V segment lost 2 bases, leaving 6 bases of the junction unmatched. The CDR3 region is CASSLKGAGETQYF. The CDR3 DNA sequence: TGCGCCAGCAGCTTAAAGGGGGCGGGTGAGACCCAGTACTTC.